This T cell receptor (beta chain) stems from a study of blood T cells in healthy people across ages. About the research overall: Every two T cells gave about one barcoded beta molecule via template switching.

Each donor gave 9 to 10 milliliters of peripheral blood. Each sample yielded at least 6 million isolated PBMCs. V dropped 4 bases and J dropped 4 bases, with 10 bases sitting between them. The CDR3 loop spans 12 amino acids. Germline loops: CDR1 GTSNPN, CDR2 SVGIG (reference sequence). A second PCR, run for about 7 to 11 cycles, used a sample-barcoded 5' primer plus a J-beta primer mix. A template-switch adaptor containing 12 random nucleotides labeled each cDNA molecule. One entry per CDR3 protein results from TCRdb running MiXCR on the 5' RACE reads. Of roughly 800,000 distinct CDR3 sequences detected, over 45% appear once; the ten largest clones hold 22%.

This sequence joins TRBV30 and TRBJ1-2; D may be TRBD1 (5 bases). The receptor comes from a young man in good health. Specimen: blood. The CDR3 here is CAWTSTGYGYTF. The DNA for the CDR3 is TGTGCCTGGACCTCCACAGGCTATGGCTACACCTTC.